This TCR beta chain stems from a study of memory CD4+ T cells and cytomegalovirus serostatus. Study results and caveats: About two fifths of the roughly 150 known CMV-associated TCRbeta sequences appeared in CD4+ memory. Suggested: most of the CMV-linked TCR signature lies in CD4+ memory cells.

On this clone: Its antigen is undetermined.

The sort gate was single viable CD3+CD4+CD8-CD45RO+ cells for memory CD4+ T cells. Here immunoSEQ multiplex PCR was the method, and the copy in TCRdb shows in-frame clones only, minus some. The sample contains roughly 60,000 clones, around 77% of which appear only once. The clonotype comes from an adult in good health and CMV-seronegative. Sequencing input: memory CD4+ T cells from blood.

The CDR3 region is CASSEGLYGYTF. The CDR3 coding sequence is TGTGCCAGCAGTGAGGGCCTCTATGGCTACACCTTC. V gene TRBV2 combines with J gene TRBJ1-2; D remains unclear. The V end lost 3 bases, the J end lost 4 bases, and 6 bases lay between the germline ends. This CDR3 contains 12 residues. Germline CDR1 is SNHLY and CDR2 is FYNNEI.